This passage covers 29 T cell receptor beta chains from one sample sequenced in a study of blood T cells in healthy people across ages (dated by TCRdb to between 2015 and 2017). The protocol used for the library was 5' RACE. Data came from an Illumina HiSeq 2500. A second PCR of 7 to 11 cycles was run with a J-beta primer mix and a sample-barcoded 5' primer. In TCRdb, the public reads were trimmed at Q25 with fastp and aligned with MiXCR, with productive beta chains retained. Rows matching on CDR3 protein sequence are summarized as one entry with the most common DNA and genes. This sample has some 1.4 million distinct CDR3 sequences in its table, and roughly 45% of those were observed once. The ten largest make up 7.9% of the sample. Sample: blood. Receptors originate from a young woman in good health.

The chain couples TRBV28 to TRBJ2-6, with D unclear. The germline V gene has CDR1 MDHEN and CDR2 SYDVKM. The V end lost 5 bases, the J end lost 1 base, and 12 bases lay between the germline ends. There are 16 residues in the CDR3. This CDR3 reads CASSLPWGSGANVLTF. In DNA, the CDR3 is TGTGCCAGCAGTCTCCCGTGGGGTTCTGGGGCCAACGTCCTGACTTTC.

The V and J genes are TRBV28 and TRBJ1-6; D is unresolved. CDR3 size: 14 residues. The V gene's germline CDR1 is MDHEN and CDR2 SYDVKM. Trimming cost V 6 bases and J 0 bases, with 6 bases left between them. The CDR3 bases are TGTGCCAGCAGCACTAGCTCCTATAATTCACCCCTCCACTTT. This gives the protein CASSTSSYNSPLHF.

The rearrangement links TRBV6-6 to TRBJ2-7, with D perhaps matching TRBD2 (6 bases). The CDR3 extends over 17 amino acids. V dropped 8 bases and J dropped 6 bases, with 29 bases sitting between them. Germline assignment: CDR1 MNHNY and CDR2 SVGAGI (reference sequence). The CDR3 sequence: CASAQLLKGGISCEQYF. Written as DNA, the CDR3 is TGTGCCAGCGCCCAACTATTAAAGGGCGGGATATCATGCGAGCAGTACTTC.

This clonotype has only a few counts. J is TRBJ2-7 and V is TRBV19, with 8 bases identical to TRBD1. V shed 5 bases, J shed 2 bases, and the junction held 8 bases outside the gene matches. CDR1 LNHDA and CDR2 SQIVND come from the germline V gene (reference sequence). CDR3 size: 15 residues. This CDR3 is CASSPRQGRTYEQYF. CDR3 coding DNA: TGTGCCAGTAGTCCGCGACAGGGGCGAACCTACGAGCAGTACTTC. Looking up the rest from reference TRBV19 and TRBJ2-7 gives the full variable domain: DGGITQSPKYLFRKEGQNVTLSCEQNLNHDAMYWYRQDPGQGLRLIYYSQIVNDFQKGDIAEGYSVSREKKESFPLTVTSAQKNPTAFYLCASSPRQGRTYEQYFGPGTRLTVT.

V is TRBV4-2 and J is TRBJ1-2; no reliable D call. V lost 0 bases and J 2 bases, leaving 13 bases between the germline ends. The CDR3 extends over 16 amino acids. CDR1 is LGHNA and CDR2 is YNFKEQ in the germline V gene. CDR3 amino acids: CASSQDLDGRNYGYTF. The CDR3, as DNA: TGTGCCAGCAGCCAAGATCTTGACGGACGCAACTATGGCTACACCTTC.

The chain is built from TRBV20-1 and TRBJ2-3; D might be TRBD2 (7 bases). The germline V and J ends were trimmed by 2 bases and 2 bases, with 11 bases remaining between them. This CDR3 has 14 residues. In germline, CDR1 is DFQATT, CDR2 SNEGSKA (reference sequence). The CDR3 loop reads CSARSGGPTDTQYF. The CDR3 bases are TGCAGTGCTAGATCCGGGGGGCCCACAGATACGCAGTATTTT.

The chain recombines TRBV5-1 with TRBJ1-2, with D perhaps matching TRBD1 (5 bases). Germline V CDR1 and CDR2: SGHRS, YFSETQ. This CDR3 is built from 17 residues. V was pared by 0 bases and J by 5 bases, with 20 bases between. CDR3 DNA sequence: TGCGCCAGCAGCTTGGTTAGCGGCGGACACGCCAAATATGGCTACACCTTC. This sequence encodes CASSLVSGGHAKYGYTF.

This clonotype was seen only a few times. The CDR3 bases are TGTGCCATCAGAGGGCAGGGGGGTAATTCACCCCTCCACTTT. This codes for CAIRGQGGNSPLHF. The chain recombines TRBV10-3 with TRBJ1-6; 7 nucleotides match TRBD1. The germline gives CDR1 ENHRY, CDR2 SYGVKD. The CDR3 extends over 14 amino acids. Germline trimming cut 6 bases from V and 6 bases from J; bases unmatched to any gene: 5.

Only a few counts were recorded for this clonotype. CDR3 in amino acids: CTGKGASGRTDTQYF. CDR3 nucleotide sequence: TGCACCGGAAAAGGAGCCAGCGGGAGGACAGATACGCAGTATTTT. This chain uses TRBV29-1 with TRBJ2-3; 9 bases match TRBD2. Germline CDR1 SQVTM, CDR2 ANQGSEA. The CDR3 length is 15 residues.

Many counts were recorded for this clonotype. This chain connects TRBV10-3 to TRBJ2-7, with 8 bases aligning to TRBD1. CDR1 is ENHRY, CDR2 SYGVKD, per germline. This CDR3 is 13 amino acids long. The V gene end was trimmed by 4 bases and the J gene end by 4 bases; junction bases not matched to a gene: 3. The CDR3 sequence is CAISADRDYEQYF. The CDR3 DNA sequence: TGTGCCATCAGTGCGGACAGGGATTACGAGCAGTACTTC.

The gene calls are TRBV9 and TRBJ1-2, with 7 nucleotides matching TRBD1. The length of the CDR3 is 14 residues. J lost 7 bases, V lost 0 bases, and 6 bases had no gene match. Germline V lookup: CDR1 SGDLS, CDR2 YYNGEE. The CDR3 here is CASSVATGVSGYTF. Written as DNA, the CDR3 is TGTGCCAGCAGCGTAGCTACAGGGGTCTCTGGCTACACCTTC. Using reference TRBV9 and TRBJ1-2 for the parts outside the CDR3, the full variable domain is DSGVTQTPKHLITATGQRVTLRCSPRSGDLSVYWYQQSLDQGLQFLIQYYNGEERAKGNILERFSAQQFPDLHSELNLSSLELGDSALYFCASSVATGVSGYTFGSGTRLTVV.

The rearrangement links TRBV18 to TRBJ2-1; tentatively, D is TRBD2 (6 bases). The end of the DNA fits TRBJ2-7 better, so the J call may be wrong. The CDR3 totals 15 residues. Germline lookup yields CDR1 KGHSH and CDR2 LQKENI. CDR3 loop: CASSDSSANSYEQYF. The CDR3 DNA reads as TGTGCCAGCTCGGACTCTAGCGCCAATTCCTACGAGCAGTACTTC.

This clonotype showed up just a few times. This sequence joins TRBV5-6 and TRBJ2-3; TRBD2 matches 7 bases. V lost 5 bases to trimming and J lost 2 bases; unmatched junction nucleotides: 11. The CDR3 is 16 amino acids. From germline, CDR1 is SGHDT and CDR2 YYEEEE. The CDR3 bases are TGTGCCAGCAGACATGAAGGACGGGGGGACACAGATACGCAGTATTTT. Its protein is CASRHEGRGDTDTQYF.

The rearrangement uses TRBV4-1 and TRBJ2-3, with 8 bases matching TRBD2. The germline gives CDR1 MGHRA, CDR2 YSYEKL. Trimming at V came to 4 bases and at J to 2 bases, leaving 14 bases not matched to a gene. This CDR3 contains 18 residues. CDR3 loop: CASSLREVSGTATDTQYF. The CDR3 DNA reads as TGCGCCAGCAGCCTAAGAGAGGTTAGCGGGACTGCCACAGATACGCAGTATTTT.

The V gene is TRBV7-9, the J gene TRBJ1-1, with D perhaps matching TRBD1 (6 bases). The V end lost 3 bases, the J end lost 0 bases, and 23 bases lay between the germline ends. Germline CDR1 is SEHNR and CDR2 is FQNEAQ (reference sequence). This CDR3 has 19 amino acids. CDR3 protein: CASSLIHFRDTRMNTEAFF. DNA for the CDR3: TGTGCCAGCAGCTTGATCCATTTCCGGGACACAAGGATGAACACTGAAGCTTTCTTT.

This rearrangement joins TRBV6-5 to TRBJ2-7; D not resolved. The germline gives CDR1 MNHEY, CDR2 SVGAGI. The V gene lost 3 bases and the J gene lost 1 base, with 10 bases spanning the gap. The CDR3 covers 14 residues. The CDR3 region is CASSYGWGSYEQYF. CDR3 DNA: TGTGCCAGCAGTTATGGGTGGGGTTCCTACGAGCAGTACTTC.

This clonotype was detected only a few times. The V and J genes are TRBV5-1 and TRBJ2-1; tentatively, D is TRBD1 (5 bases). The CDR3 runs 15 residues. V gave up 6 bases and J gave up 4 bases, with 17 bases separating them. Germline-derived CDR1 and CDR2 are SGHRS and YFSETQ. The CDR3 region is CASTTQVYSYNEQFF. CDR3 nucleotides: TGCGCCAGCACCACACAGGTCTACTCTTACAATGAGCAGTTCTTC. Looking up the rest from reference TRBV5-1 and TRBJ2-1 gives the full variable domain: KAGVTQTPRYLIKTRGQQVTLSCSPISGHRSVSWYQQTPGQGLQFLFEYFSETQRNKGNFPGRFSGRQFSNSRSEMNVSTLELGDSALYLCASTTQVYSYNEQFFGPGTRLTVL.

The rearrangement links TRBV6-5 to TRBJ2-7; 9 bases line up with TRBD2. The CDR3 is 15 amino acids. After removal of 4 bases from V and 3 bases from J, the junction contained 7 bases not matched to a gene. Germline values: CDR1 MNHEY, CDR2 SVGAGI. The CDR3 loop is CASSSKGLALYEQYF. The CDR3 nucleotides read TGTGCCAGCAGTTCGAAGGGACTAGCCCTCTACGAGCAGTACTTC.

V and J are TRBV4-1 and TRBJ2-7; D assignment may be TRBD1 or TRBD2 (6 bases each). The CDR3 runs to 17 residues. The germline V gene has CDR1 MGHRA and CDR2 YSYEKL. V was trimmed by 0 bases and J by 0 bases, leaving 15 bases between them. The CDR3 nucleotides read TGCGCCAGCAGCCAAGATCTCGGGGGCGCGAACTCCTACGAGCAGTACTTC. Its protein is CASSQDLGGANSYEQYF.

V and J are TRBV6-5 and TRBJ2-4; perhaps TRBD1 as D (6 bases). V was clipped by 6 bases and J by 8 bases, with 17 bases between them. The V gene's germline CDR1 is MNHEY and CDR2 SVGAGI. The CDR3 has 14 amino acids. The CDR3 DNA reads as TGTGCCAGCAGGCGCCGAGCGGACAGTTACATTCAGTACTTC. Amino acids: CASRRRADSYIQYF.

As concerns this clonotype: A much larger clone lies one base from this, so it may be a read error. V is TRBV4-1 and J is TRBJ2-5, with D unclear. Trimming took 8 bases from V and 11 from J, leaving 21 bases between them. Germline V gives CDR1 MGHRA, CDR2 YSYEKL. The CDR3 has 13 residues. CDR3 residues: CASEGRLPNEQYF. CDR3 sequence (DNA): TGCGCCAGCGAAGGTCGGCTCCCCAATGAGCAGTACTTC.

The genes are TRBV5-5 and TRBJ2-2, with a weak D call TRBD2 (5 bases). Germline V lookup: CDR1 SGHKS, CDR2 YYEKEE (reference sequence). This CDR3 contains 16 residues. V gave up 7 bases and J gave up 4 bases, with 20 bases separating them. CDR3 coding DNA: TGTGCCAGCTTCGGCGCTATCCCGGGGAGCACCGGGGAGCTGTTTTTT. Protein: CASFGAIPGSTGELFF.

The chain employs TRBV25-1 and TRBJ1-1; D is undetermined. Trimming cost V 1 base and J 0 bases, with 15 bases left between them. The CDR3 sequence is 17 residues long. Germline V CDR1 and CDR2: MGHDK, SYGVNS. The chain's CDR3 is CASSESGRGYMNTEAFF. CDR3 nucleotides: TGTGCCAGCAGTGAATCAGGTAGAGGTTACATGAACACTGAAGCTTTCTTT. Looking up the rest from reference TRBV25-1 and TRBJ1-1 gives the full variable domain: EADIYQTPRYLVIGTGKKITLECSQTMGHDKMYWYQQDPGMELHLIHYSYGVNSTEKGDLSSESTVSRIRTEHFPLTLESARPSHTSQYLCASSESGRGYMNTEAFFGQGTRLTVV.

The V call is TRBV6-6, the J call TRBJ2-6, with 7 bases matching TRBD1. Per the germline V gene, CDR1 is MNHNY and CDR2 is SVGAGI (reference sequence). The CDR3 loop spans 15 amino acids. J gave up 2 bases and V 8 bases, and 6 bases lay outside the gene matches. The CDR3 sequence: CASVKTGTGANVLTF. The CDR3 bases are TGTGCCAGCGTAAAGACAGGGACTGGGGCCAACGTCCTGACTTTC.

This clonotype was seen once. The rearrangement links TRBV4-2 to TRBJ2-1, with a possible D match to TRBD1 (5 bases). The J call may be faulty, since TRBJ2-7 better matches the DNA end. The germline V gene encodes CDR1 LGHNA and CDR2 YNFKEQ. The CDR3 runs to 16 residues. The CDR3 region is CASSQDLDSSYNEQYF. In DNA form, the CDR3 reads TGTGCCAGCAGCCAAGATCTCGACAGCTCCTACAATGAGCAGTACTTC.

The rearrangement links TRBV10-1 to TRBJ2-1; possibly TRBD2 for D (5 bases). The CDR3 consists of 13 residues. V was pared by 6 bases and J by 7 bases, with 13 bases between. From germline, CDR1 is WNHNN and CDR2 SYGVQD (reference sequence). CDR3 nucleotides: TGCGCCAGCAGCCCGAGAGAGGGTAATGAGCAGTTCTTC. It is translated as CASSPREGNEQFF.

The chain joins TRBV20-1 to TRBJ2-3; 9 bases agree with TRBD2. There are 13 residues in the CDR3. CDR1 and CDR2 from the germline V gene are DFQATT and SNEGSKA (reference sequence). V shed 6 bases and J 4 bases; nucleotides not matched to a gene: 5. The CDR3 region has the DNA TGCAGTGCCCGAGCGGGGGGTTCAGATACGCAGTATTTT. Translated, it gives CSARAGGSDTQYF.

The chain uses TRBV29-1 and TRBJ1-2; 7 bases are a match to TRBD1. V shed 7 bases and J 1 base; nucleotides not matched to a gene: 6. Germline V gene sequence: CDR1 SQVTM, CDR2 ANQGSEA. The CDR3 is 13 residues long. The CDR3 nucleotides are TGCAGCGCGCCGGACAGGTTTAACTATGGCTACACCTTC. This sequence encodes CSAPDRFNYGYTF.

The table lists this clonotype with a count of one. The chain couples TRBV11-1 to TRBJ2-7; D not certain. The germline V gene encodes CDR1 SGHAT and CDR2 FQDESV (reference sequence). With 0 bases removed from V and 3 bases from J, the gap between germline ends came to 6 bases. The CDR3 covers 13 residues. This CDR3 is CASSLALYYEQYF. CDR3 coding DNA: TGTGCCAGCAGCTTAGCGCTCTACTACGAGCAGTACTTC.